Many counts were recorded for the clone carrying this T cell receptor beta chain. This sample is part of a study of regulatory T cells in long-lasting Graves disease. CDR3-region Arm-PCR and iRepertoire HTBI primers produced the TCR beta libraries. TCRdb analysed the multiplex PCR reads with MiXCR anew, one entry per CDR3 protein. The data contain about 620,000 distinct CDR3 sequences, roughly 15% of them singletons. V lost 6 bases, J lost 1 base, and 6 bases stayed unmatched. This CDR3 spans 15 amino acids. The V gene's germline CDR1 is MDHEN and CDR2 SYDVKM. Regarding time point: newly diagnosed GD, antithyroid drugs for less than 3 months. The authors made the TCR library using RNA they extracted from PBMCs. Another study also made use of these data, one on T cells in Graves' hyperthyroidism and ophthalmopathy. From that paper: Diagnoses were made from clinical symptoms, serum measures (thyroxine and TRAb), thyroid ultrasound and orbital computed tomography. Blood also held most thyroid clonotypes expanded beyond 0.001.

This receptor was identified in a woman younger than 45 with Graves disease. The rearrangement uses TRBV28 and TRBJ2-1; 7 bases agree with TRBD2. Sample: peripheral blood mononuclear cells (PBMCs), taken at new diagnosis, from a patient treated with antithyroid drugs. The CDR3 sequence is CASSQSGGSYNEQFF. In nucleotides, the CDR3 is TGTGCCAGCAGCCAGTCCGGGGGGTCCTACAATGAGCAGTTCTTC.